This entry lists 10 T cell receptor beta chains sequenced from one sample in a study of T cell responses to AZD1222 COVID-19 vaccine. Measured with immunoSEQ multiplex PCR; TCRdb has only the in-frame clones, and not every one. The sample records approximately 100,000 clones, around 84% being singletons. The sample consisted of peripheral blood, taken on day 0 of AZD1222 vaccination. These receptors all stem from an adult in good health.

This clone showed up just once. V usage is TRBV11-2 and J usage is TRBJ2-7; D is possibly TRBD1 (7 bases). Trimming removed 3 bases at V and 4 bases at J, with 13 bases between. This CDR3 has 14 amino acids. Germline CDR1 SGHAT, CDR2 FQNNGV. In DNA, the CDR3 is TGTGCCAGCAGCTTGATGACAGGGACTTACGAGCAGTACTTC. This gives the protein CASSLMTGTYEQYF. The variable domain in full, with the rest retrieved from reference TRBV11-2 and TRBJ2-7, is EAGVAQSPRYKIIEKRQSVAFWCNPISGHATLYWYQQILGQGPKLLIQFQNNGVVDDSQLPKDRFSAERLKGVDSTLKIQPAKLEDSAVYLCASSLMTGTYEQYFGPGTRLTVT.

The V call is TRBV7-2, the J call TRBJ2-3; TRBD2 matches 8 bases. The V segment lost 5 bases and the J segment 2 bases; nucleotides outside the gene matches: 6. CDR3 size: 15 residues. Germline CDR1 is SGHTA and CDR2 is FQGNSA. CDR3 bases: TGTGCCAGCAGCCGGGCGGGAGGTGCCACAGATACGCAGTATTTT. Protein product: CASSRAGGATDTQYF.

The CDR3: CASSSLRDSNTEAFF. The CDR3 bases are TGTGCCAGCTCATCCCTCCGGGACAGCAACACTGAAGCTTTCTTT. The genes are TRBV18 and TRBJ1-1, with TRBD1 matching over 7 bases. V lost 5 bases, J lost 2 bases, and 8 bases stayed unmatched. The CDR3 totals 15 residues. CDR1 is KGHSH, CDR2 LQKENI, per germline.

The rearrangement links TRBV10-3 to TRBJ2-7; the D gene is possibly TRBD2 (5 bases). CDR3 length equals 14 residues. V shed 0 bases and J shed 7 bases, with 13 bases lying between them. In germline, CDR1 is ENHRY, CDR2 SYGVKD. DNA for the CDR3: TGTGCCATCAGTGAGTCGAGGGATACGGGGGAGCAGTACTTC. This translates into CAISESRDTGEQYF.

The chain couples TRBV4-2 to TRBJ1-5; no definite D call. Germline values: CDR1 LGHNA, CDR2 YNFKEQ. The CDR3 consists of 13 residues. The V end was cut by 1 base, the J end by 4 bases, with 5 bases between. The CDR3 loop is CASSQGGNQPQHF. The CDR3 nucleotides are TGTGCCAGCAGCCAAGGGGGTAATCAGCCCCAGCATTTT.

The chain recombines TRBV2 with TRBJ1-5; no firm D call. This CDR3 comprises 17 residues. The ends were cut back, 6 bases at V and 0 bases at J, with 18 bases in the middle. Looked up from germline, CDR1 is SNHLY and CDR2 is FYNNEI. CDR3 region: CASRTGGGTYSNQPQHF. The CDR3 nucleotides are TGTGCCAGCAGGACCGGAGGAGGAACGTATAGCAATCAGCCCCAGCATTTT.

The V call is TRBV7-9, the J call TRBJ2-5; D may be TRBD2 (5 bases). With 0 bases removed from V and 5 bases from J, the gap between germline ends came to 13 bases. CDR3 size: 15 residues. Germline V CDR1 and CDR2: SEHNR, FQNEAQ (reference sequence). The CDR3 protein is CASSLALDRRETQYF. CDR3 bases: TGTGCCAGCAGCTTAGCCCTGGACCGGAGGGAGACCCAGTACTTC.

The chain couples TRBV19 to TRBJ2-1, with D perhaps matching TRBD2 (6 bases). The CDR3 consists of 13 residues. Germline V gene sequence: CDR1 LNHDA, CDR2 SQIVND (reference sequence). Deletions cut 9 bases from V and 3 bases from J, with 12 bases between. The CDR3, as DNA: TGTGCCAGCCAGATAGCGGACTACAATGAGCAGTTCTTC. As protein: CASQIADYNEQFF.

The V and J genes are TRBV14 and TRBJ1-2; D gene unclear. V dropped 4 bases and J dropped 0 bases, with 9 bases sitting between them. The CDR3 extends over 14 amino acids. Germline loops: CDR1 SGHDN, CDR2 FVKESK. CDR3 in amino acids: CASSPLTANYGYTF. The CDR3 nucleotides read TGTGCCAGCAGCCCCTTGACCGCTAACTATGGCTACACCTTC.

The chain joins TRBV6-2 or TRBV6-3 to TRBJ2-1; 8 bases map to TRBD2. CDR3 length: 17 residues. Germline lookup yields CDR1 MNHEY and CDR2 SVGEGT. V lost 2 bases to trimming and J lost 8 bases; unmatched junction nucleotides: 14. CDR3 sequence: CASSYTSGGVSVDEQFF. The DNA for the CDR3 is TGTGCCAGCAGTTACACTAGCGGTGGAGTTTCGGTCGATGAGCAGTTCTTC.